This T cell receptor beta chain was found in a study of shared clonotypes between healthy human individuals. On this clone itself: Other DNA sequences from this sample encode an identical CDR3 as well.

V lost 2 bases, J lost 0 bases, and 11 bases lay in between. CDR1 is LNHDA and CDR2 is SQIVND in the germline V gene (reference sequence). There are 16 residues in the CDR3. Generated by immunoSEQ multiplex PCR, the TCRdb table keeps only in-frame clones and is missing some. The sample contains 2,500,000 or so clones, around nine tenths of which appear only once. V is TRBV19 and J is TRBJ1-5; D is perhaps TRBD1 (6 bases). The sequencing input was naive CD4+ T cells sorted from blood. Noted subset: CD45RA+ positively selected. The sequence was collected from a man aged 18 to 35 in good health. The CDR3 nucleotides read TGTGCCAGTAGTATATCCGGGACACTTAGCAATCAGCCCCAGCATTTT. This encodes CASSISGTLSNQPQHF.